One T cell receptor beta chain is described in this entry. As defined, naive CD8 cells were CD45RO-negative and positively selected for CCR7, with terminally differentiated effector memory CD45RA+ cells excluded. Looked up from germline, CDR1 is SGHDT and CDR2 is YYEEEE. V lost 4 bases and J lost 2, with 10 bases in between. This CDR3 comprises 13 residues. This record comes from a study of shared clonotypes between healthy human individuals. TCRdb's copy holds only in-frame clones and misses some; the assay was immunoSEQ multiplex PCR. This sample yields approximately 1.9 million clones, of which just over 90% are seen a single time; approximately 1.6% belongs to the top ten.

Sequencing was done on a sample of naive CD8+ T cells from PBMCs. This chain links TRBV5-6 with TRBJ2-7, with no clear D. The TCR comes from a man aged 18 to 30 in good health. Some clones in this sample may be carry-over from other donors' samples. The CDR3 DNA is TGTGCCAGCAGCCCACAGATACCCTACGAGCAGTACTTC. This gives the protein CASSPQIPYEQYF.